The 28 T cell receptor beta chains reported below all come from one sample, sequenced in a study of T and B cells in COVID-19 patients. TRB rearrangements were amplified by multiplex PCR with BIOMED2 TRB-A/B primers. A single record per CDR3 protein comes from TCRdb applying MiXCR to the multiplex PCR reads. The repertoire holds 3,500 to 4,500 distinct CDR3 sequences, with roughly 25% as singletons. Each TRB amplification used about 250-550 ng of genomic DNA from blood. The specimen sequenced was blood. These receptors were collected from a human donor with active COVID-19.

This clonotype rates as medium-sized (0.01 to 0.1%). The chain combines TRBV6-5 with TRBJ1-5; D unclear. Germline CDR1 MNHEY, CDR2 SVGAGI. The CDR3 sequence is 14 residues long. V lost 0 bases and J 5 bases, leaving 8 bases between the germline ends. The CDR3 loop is CASSYSYNYQPQHF. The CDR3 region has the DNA TGTGCCAGCAGTTACTCATATAACTATCAGCCCCAGCATTTT.

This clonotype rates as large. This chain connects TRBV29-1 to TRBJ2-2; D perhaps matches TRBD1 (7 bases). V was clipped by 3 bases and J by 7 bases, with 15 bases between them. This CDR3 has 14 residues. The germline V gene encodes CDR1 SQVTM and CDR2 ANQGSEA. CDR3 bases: TGCAGCGTTGACCTGACAGGGACTGGCGGGGAGCTGTTTTTT. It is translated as CSVDLTGTGGELFF.

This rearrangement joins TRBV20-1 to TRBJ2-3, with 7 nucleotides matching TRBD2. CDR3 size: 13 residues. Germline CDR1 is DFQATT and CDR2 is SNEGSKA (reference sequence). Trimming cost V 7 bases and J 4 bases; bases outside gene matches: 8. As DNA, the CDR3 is TGCAGTGAGCGGGGAGCGGGACCAGATACGCAGTATTTT. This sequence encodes CSERGAGPDTQYF.

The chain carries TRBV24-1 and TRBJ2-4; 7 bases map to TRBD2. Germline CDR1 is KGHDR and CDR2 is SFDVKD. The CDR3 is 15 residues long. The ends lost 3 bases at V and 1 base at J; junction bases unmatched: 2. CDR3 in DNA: TGTGCCACCAGTGATGGGAGGGTGGCCAAAAACATTCAGTACTTC. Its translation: CATSDGRVAKNIQYF.

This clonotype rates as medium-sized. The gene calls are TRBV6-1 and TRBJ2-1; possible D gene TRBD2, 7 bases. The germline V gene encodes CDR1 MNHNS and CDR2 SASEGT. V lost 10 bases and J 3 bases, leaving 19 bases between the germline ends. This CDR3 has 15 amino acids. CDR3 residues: CATDRGGGVYNEQFF. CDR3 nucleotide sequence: TGTGCCACCGACCGGGGAGGGGGGGTCTACAATGAGCAGTTCTTC.

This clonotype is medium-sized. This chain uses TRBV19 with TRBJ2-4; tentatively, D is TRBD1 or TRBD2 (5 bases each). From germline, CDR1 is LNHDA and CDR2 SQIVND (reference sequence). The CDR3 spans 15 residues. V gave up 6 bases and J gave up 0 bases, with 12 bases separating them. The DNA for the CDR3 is TGTGCCAGTAGCCTCCGGGACGGAGCCAAAAACATTCAGTACTTC. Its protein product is CASSLRDGAKNIQYF.

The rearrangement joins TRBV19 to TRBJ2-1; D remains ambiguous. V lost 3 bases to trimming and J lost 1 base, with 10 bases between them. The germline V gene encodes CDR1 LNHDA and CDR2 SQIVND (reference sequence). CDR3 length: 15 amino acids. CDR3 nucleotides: TGTGCCAGTAGTATGAGCTCCAATTCCTACAATGAGCAGTTCTTC. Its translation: CASSMSSNSYNEQFF.

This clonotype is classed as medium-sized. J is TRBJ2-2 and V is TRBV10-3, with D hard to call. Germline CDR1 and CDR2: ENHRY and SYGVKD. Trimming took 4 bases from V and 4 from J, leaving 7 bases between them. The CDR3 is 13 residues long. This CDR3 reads CAISGGGTGELFF. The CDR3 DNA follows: TGTGCCATCAGTGGAGGCGGCACCGGGGAGCTGTTTTTT.

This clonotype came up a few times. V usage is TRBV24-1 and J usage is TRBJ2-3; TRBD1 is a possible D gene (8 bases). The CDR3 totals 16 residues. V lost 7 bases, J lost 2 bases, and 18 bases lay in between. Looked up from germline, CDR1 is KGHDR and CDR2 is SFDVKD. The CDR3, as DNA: TGTGCCACCAGCAGGGGGCGCGGGGGATACACAGATACGCAGTATTTT. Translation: CATSRGRGGYTDTQYF.

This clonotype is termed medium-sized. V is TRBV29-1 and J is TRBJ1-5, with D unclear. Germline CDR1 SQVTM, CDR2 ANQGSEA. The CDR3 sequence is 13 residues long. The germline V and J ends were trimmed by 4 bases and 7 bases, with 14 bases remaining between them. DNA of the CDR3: TGCAGCGTTGTGCCTACAGTAGGACAGCCCCAGCATTTT. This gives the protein CSVVPTVGQPQHF. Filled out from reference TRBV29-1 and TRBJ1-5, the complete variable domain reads SAVISQKPSRDICQRGTSLTIQCQVDSQVTMMFWYRQQPGQSLTLIATANQGSEATYESGFVIDKFPISRPNLTFSTLTVSNMSPEDSSIYLCSVVPTVGQPQHFGDGTRLSIL.

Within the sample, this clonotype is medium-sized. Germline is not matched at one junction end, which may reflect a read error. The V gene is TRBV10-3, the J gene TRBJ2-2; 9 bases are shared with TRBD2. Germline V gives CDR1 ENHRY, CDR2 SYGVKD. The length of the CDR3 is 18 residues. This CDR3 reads CASRSGGLAGPNTGELFF. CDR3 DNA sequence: TGTGCATCACGGTCCGGTGGTCTAGCGGGACCGAATACCGGGGAGCTGTTTTTT.

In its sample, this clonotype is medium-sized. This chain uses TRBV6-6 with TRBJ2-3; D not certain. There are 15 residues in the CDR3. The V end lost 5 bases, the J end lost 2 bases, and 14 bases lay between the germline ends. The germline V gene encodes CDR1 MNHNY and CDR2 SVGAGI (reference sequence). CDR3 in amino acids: CASSKAWGDTDTQYF. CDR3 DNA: TGTGCCAGCAGTAAGGCGTGGGGTGACACAGATACGCAGTATTTT.

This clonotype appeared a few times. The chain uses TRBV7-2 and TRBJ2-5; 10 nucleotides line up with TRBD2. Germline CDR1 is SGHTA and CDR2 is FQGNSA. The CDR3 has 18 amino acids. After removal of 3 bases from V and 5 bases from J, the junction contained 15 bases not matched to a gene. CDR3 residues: CASSFTGRLAGPGETQYF. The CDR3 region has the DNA TGTGCCAGCAGCTTTACAGGGCGACTAGCGGGTCCGGGGGAGACCCAGTACTTC.

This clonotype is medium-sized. As DNA, the CDR3 is TGTGCCAGCAGGCGGGCCGGGACAGGGCCCTTCTCCTACAATGAGCAGTTCTTC. It encodes CASRRAGTGPFSYNEQFF. The rearrangement links TRBV27 to TRBJ2-1; 9 bases fit TRBD1. Trimming removed 6 bases from V and 0 bases from J; junction bases left unmatched: 12. The CDR3 runs to 18 residues. Looked up from germline, CDR1 is MNHEY and CDR2 is SMNVEV (reference sequence).

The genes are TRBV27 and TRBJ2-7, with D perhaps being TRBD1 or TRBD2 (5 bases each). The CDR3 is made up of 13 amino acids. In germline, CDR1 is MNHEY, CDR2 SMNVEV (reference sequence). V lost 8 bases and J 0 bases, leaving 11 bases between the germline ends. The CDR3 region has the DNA TGTGCCAGCGCGAACGGGGCCTCCTACGAGCAGTACTTC. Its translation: CASANGASYEQYF.

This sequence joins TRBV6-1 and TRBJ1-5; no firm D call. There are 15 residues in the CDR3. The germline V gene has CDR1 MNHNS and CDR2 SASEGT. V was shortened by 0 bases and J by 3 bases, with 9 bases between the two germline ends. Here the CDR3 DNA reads TGTGCCAGCAGTGAAGCGCGTTCGGACAATCAGCCCCAGCATTTT. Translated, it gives CASSEARSDNQPQHF.

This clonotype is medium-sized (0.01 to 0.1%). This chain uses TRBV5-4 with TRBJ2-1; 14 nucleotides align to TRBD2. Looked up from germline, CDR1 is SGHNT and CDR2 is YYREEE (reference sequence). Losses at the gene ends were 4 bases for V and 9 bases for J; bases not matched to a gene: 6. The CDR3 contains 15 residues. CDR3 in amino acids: CASSAGTSGSSEQFF. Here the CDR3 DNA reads TGTGCCAGCAGCGCCGGGACTAGCGGGAGCAGTGAGCAGTTCTTC.

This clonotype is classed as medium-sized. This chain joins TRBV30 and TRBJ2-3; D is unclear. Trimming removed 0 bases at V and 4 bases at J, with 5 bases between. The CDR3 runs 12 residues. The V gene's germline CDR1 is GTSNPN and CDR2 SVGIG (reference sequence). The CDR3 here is CAWSVSADTQYF. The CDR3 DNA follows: TGTGCCTGGAGTGTATCGGCAGATACGCAGTATTTT. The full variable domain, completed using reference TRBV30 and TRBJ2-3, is SQTIHQWPATLVQPVGSPLSLECTVEGTSNPNLYWYRQAAGRGLQLLFYSVGIGQISSEVPQNLSASRPQDRQFILSSKKLLLSDSGFYLCAWSVSADTQYFGPGTRLTVL.

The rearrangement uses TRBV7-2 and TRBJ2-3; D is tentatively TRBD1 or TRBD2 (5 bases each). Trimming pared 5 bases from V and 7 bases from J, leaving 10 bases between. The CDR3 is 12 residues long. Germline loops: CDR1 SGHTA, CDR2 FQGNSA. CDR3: CASSRDRYTQYF. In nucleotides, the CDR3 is TGTGCCAGCAGCCGGGACCGGTATACGCAGTATTTT.

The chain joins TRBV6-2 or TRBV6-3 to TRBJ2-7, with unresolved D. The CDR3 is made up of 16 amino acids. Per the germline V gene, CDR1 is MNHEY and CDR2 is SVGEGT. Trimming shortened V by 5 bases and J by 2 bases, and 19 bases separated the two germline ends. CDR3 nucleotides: TGTGCCAGCAGTGCCTATGCGGATATAGCTCCCTACGAGCAGTACTTC. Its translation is CASSAYADIAPYEQYF.

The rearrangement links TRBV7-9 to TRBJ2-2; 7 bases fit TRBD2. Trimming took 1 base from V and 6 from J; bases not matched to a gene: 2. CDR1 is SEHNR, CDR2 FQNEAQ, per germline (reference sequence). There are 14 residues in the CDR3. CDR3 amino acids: CASSLESGAGELFF. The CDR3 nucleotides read TGTGCCAGCAGCTTAGAAAGCGGGGCCGGGGAGCTGTTTTTT.

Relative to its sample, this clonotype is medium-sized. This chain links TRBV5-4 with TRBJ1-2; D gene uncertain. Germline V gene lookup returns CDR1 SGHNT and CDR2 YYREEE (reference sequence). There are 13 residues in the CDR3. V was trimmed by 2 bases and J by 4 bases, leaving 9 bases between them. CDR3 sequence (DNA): TGTGCCAGCAGCTTCGGTGGAGGCTATGGCTACACCTTC. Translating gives CASSFGGGYGYTF. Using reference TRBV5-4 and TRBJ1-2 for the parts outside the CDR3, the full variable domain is ETGVTQSPTHLIKTRGQQVTLRCSSQSGHNTVSWYQQALGQGPQFIFQYYREEENGRGNFPPRFSGLQFPNYSSELNVNALELDDSALYLCASSFGGGYGYTFGSGTRLTVV.

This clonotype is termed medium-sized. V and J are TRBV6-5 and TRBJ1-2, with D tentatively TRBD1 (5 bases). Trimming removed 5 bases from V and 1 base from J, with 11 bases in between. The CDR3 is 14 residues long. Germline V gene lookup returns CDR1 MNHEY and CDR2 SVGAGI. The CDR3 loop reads CASSPRGVNYGYTF. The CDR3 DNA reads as TGTGCCAGCAGTCCCCGGGGCGTTAACTATGGCTACACCTTC.

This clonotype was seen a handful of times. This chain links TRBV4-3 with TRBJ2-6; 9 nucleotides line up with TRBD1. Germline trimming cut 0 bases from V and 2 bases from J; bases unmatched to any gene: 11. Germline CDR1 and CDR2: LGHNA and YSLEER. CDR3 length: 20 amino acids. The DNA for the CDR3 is TGCGCCAGCAGCCAAGAATTTGTGGGACAGGGTCTGACTGGGGCCAACGTCCTGACTTTC. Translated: CASSQEFVGQGLTGANVLTF.

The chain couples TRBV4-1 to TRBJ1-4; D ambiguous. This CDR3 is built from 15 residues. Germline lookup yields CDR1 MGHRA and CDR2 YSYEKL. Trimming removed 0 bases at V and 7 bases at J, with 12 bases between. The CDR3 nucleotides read TGCGCCAGCAGCCAAGATAAAGTTATTGCTGAAAAACTGTTTTTT. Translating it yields CASSQDKVIAEKLFF.

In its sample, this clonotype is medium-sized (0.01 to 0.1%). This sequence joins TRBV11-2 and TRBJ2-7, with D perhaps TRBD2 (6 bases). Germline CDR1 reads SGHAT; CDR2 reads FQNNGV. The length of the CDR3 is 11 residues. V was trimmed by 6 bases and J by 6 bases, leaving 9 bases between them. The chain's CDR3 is CASSYGGEQYF. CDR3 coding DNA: TGTGCCAGCAGTTACGGGGGCGAGCAGTACTTC.

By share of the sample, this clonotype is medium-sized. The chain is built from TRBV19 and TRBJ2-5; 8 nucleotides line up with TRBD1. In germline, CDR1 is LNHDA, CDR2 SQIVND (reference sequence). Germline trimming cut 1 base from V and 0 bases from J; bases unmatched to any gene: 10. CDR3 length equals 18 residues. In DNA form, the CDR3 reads TGTGCCAGTAGTATAGGCCCCTACAGGGGGTCCCACCAAGAGACCCAGTACTTC. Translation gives CASSIGPYRGSHQETQYF.

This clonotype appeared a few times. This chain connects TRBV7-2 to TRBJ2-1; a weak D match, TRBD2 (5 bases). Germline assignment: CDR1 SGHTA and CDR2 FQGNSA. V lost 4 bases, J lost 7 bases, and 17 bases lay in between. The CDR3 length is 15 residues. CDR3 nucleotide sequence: TGTGCCAGCAGCTCCGTCGACCTAGCCCTTAATGAGCAGTTCTTC. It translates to CASSSVDLALNEQFF.